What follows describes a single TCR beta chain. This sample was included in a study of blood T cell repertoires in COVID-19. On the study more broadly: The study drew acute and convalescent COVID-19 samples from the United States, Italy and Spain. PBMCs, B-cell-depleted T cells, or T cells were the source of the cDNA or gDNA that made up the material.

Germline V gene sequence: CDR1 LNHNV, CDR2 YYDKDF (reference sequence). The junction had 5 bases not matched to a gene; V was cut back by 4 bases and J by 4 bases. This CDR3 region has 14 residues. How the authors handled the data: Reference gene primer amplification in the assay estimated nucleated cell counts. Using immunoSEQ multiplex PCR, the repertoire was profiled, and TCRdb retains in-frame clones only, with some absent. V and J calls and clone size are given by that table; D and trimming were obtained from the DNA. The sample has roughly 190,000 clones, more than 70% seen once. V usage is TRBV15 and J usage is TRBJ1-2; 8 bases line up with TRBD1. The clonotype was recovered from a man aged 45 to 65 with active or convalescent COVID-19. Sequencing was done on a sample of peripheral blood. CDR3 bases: TGTGCCACCAGCACCCGACAGGGGAGCTATGGCTACACCTTC. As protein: CATSTRQGSYGYTF.